The source of this T cell receptor (beta chain) is a study of blood T cell repertoires in COVID-19 (dated by TCRdb to 2018 to 2021). Background on the whole study: Samples covering the acute and convalescent phases of COVID-19 were provided by collaborators in the United States, Italy and Spain. Samples came from the ongoing ImmuneRACE study (first 160 participants) plus 1,254 subjects from 6 global collaborators. A freely available public database, intended as a resource for researchers studying the immune response to SARS-CoV-2, is where the repertoires were released. The sample metadata nearly always contained a de-identified subject ID, COVID-19 status, age in years and sex. Deeply sampled blood TCRbeta repertoires from subjects exposed to, actively infected with, or recovered from COVID-19 were included in the dataset. The material from the prospective study consisted of cDNA or gDNA derived from T cells, B-cell-depleted T cells, or PBMCs. Where HLA class I and class II types were available, the types were taken from metadata supplied by the sample provider, not from assay-based typing. Summary of the overall study and its limitations: The amount of clinical and demographic metadata varied by source and participant and was provided uncurated.

Trimming removed 4 bases from V and 0 bases from J; the gene matches leave 3 bases unexplained. The CDR3 runs 15 amino acids, cysteine and phenylalanine included. Only CDR3 DNA is held: 45 bases, read in frame from base 1. CDR1 and CDR2 (SGHRS, YFSETQ) derive from the germline V gene. TCRbeta CDR3 regions were amplified from genomic DNA by means of the immunoSEQ Assay, a bias-controlled multiplex PCR. Regarding the original processing steps: The number of nucleated cells in each sample was estimated by amplification of reference gene primers within the assay. Sequence reads were collapsed and filtered to measure the absolute abundance of every unique TCRbeta CDR3 rearrangement. Productive Simpson clonality was computed per sample as the square root of Simpson's diversity index over productive rearrangements. TCRdb re-hosts the immuneACCESS table, in-frame sequences only. Its copies lack some clones; in the studies checked, an unresolved V gene accounts for under half of them, and the cause for the rest is not known. V, J and clone size were drawn from that table, and D and trimming were deduced from the DNA. This sample gives fewer than 200,000 clones in total; about 80% of them show up just once. The leading ten clones occupy around 6.9% of the sample.

The collaborating institutions used their own protocols to collect whole blood in K2EDTA tubes. Collaborator samples were shipped for TCRbeta analysis as frozen whole blood, isolated PBMCs, or DNA extracted from either sample type. Worth noting for this clone: Its cognate antigen has yet to be identified. No base qualities exist here, and no much larger clone lies one base off it.

What was sequenced was peripheral blood. The clonotype comes from a man in his 60s with acute or convalescent COVID-19. The chain is encoded by TRBV5-1 joined to TRBJ1-4, with 7 central nucleotides matching TRBD1. The CDR3 reads as follows: CASSQGVATNEKLFF. In nucleotide form, the sequence is TGCGCCAGCAGCCAGGGGGTTGCAACTAATGAAAAACTGTTTTTT.